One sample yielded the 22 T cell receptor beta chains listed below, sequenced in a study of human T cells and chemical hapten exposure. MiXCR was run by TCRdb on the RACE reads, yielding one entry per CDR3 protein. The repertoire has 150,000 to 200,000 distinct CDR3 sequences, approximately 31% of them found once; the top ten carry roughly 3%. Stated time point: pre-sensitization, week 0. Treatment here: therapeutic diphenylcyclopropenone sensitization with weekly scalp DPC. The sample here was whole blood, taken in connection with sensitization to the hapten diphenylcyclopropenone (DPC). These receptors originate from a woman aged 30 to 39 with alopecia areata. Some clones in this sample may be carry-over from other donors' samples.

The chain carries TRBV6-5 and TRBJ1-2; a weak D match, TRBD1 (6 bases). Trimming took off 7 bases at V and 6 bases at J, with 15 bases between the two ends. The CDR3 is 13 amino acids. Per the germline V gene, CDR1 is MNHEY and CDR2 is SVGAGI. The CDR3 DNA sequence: TGTGCCAGCAAAAGGAACAGGGAGGATGGCTACACCTTC. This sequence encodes CASKRNREDGYTF.

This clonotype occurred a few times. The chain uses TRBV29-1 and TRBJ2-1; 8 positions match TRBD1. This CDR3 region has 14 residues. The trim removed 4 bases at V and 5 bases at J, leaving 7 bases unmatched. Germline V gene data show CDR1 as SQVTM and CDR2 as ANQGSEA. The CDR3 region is CSVAPRGPHNEQFF. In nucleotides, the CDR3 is TGCAGCGTTGCCCCCAGGGGGCCTCACAATGAGCAGTTCTTC.

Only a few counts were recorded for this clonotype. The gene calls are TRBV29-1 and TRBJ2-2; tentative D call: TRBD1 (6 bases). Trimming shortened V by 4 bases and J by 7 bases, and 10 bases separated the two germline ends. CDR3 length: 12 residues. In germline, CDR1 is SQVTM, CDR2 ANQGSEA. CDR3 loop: CSVVLGGGELFF. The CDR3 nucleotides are TGCAGCGTTGTGTTAGGGGGCGGGGAGCTGTTTTTT.

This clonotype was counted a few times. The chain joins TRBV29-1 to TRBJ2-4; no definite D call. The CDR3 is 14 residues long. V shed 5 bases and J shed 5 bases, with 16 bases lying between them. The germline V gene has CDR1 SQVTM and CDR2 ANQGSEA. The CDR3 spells CSVSSGPSENIQYF. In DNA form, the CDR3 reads TGCAGCGTTAGTTCAGGACCGTCGGAAAACATTCAGTACTTC.

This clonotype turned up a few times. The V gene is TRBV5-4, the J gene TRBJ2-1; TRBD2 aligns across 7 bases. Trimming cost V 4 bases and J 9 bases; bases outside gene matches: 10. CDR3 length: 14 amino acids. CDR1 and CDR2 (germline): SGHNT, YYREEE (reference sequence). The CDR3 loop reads CASSPWGGDTEQFF. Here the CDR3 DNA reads TGTGCCAGCAGCCCCTGGGGGGGAGACACTGAGCAGTTCTTC.

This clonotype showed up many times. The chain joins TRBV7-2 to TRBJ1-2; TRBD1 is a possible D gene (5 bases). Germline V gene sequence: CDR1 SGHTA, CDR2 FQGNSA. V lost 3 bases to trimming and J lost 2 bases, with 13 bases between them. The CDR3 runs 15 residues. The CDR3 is CASSLGPDSNYGYTF. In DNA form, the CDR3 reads TGTGCCAGCAGCTTGGGACCTGACAGCAACTATGGCTACACCTTC. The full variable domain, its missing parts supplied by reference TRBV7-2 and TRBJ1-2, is GAGVSQSPSNKVTEKGKDVELRCDPISGHTALYWYRQSLGQGLEFLIYFQGNSAPDKSGLPSDRFSAERTGGSVSTLTIQRTQQEDSAVYLCASSLGPDSNYGYTFGSGTRLTVV.

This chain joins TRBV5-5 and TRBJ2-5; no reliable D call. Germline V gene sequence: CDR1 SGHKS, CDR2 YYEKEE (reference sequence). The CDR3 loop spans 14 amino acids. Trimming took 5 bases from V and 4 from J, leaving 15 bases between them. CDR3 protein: CASSPGPILETQYF. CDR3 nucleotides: TGTGCCAGCAGTCCTGGACCTATTTTAGAGACCCAGTACTTC. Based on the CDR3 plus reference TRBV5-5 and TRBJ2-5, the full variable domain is DAGVTQSPTHLIKTRGQQVTLRCSPISGHKSVSWYQQVLGQGPQFIFQYYEKEERGRGNFPDRFSARQFPNYSSELNVNALLLGDSALYLCASSPGPILETQYFGPGTRLLVL.

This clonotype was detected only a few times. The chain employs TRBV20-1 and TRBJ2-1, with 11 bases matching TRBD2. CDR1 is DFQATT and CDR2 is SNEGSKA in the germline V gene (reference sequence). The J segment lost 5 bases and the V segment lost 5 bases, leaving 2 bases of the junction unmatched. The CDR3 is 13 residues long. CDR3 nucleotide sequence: TGCAGTGCTGCGGGACTAGCGGACAATGAGCAGTTCTTC. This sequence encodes CSAAGLADNEQFF.

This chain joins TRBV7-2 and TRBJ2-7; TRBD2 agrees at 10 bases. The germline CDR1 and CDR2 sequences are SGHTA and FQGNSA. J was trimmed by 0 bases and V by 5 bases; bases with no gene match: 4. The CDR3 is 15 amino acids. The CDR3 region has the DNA TGTGCCAGCAGCCCTTGGACTAGCGGCTCCTACGAGCAGTACTTC. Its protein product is CASSPWTSGSYEQYF. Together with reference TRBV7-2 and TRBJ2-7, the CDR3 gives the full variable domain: GAGVSQSPSNKVTEKGKDVELRCDPISGHTALYWYRQSLGQGLEFLIYFQGNSAPDKSGLPSDRFSAERTGGSVSTLTIQRTQQEDSAVYLCASSPWTSGSYEQYFGPGTRLTVT.

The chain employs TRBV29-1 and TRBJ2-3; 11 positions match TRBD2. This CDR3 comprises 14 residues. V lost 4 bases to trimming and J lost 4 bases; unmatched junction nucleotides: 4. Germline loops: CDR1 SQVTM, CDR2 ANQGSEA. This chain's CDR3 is CSVASLAGADTQYF. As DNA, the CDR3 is TGCAGCGTTGCTTCACTAGCGGGAGCAGATACGCAGTATTTT.

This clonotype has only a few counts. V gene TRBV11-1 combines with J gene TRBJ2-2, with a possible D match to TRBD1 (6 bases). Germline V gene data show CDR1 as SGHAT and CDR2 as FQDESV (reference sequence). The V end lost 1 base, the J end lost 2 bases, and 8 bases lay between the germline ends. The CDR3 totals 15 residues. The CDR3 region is CASSLGTVNTGELFF. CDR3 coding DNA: TGTGCCAGCAGCTTAGGGACAGTTAACACCGGGGAGCTGTTTTTT.

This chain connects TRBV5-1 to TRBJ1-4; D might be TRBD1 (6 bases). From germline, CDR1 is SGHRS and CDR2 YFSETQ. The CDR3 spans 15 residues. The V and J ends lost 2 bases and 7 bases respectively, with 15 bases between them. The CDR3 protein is CASSLQGGLGEKLFF. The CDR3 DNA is TGCGCCAGCAGCTTACAGGGCGGCCTAGGTGAAAAACTGTTTTTT.

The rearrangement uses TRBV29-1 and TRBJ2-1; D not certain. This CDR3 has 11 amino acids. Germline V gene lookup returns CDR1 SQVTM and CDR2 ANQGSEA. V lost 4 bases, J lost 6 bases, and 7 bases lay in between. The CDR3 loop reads CSVALTNEQFF. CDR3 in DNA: TGCAGCGTTGCACTCACCAATGAGCAGTTCTTC.

CDR3 sequence: CASSPGQNYEQYF. Here the CDR3 DNA reads TGTGCCAGCTCACCGGGACAAAACTACGAGCAGTACTTC. The chain is built from TRBV18 and TRBJ2-7; tentative D call: TRBD1 (6 bases). Germline V lookup: CDR1 KGHSH, CDR2 LQKENI. The CDR3 runs to 13 residues. V was trimmed by 3 bases and J by 3 bases, leaving 9 bases between them.

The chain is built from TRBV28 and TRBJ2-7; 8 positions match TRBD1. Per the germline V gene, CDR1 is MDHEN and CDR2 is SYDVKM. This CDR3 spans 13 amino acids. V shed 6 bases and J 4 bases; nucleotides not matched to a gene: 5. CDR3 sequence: CASSPDREYEQYF. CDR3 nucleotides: TGTGCCAGCAGCCCGGACAGGGAATACGAGCAGTACTTC.

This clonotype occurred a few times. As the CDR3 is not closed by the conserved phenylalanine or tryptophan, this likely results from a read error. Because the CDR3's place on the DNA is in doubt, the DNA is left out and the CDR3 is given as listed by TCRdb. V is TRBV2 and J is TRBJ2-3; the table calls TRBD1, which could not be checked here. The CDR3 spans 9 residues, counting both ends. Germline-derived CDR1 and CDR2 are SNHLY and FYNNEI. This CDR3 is CASSGGDLE.

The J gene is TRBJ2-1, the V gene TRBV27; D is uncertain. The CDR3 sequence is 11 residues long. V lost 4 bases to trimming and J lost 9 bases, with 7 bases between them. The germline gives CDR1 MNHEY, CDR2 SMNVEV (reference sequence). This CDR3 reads CASSWLGEQFF. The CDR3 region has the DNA TGTGCCAGCAGTTGGCTGGGTGAGCAGTTCTTC.

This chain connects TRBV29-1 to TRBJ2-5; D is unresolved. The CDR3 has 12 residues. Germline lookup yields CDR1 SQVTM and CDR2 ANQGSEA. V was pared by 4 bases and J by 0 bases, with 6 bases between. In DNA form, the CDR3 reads TGCAGCGTTGGAGGAGACCAAGAGACCCAGTACTTC. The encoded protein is CSVGGDQETQYF.

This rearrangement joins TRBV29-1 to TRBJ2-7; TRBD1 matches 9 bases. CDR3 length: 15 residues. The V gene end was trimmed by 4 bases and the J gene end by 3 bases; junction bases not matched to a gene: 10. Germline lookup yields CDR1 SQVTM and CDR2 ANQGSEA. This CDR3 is CSVGDPGQGIYEQYF. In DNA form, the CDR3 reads TGCAGCGTTGGAGATCCGGGACAGGGTATCTACGAGCAGTACTTC.

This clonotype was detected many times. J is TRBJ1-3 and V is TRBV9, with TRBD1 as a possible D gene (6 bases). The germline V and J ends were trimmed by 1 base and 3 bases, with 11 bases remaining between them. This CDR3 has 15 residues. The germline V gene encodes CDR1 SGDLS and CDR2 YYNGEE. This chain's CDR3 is CASSVTGASGNTIYF. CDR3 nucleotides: TGTGCCAGCAGCGTAACGGGGGCGAGTGGAAACACCATATATTTT.

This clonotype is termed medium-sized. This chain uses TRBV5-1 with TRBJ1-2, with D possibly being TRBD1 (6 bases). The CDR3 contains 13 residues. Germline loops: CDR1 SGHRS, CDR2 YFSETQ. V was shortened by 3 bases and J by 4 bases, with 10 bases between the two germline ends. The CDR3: CASSWDKSYGYTF. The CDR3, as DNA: TGCGCCAGCAGCTGGGACAAATCCTATGGCTACACCTTC.

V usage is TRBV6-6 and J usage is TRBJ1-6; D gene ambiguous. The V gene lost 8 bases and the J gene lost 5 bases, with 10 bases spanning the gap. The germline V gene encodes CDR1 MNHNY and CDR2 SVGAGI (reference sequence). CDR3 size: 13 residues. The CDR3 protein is CASWSGDNSPLHF. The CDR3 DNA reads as TGTGCCAGCTGGTCTGGGGATAATTCACCCCTCCACTTT.